Sequencing of this TCR beta chain was carried out in a study of blood T cells in healthy people across ages. Study-level information: Template switching caught about one barcoded beta molecule for each two T cells. Study conclusions and caveats: Naive CD4+ cells and diversity were both higher in long-lived donors than in aged donors.

Germline values: CDR1 SEHNR, CDR2 FQNEAQ (reference sequence). The CDR3 spans 15 residues. V dropped 5 bases and J dropped 2 bases, with 15 bases sitting between them. A second PCR of 7 to 11 cycles used a sample-barcoded 5' primer and a J-beta primer mix. Via MiXCR, TCRdb re-called the 5' RACE reads, giving one row per CDR3 protein. Of about 720,000 distinct CDR3 sequences listed, approximately 22% were seen once; the top ten hold 20% to 25%. This clonotype was counted once. Its target is unknown. Aged about 6 to 95, donors were systemically healthy Caucasians from Russia. Per sample, extraction of total RNA gave at least 5.5 micrograms in every case.

The specimen sequenced was blood. The rearrangement joins TRBV7-9 to TRBJ1-1, with D perhaps TRBD1 (5 bases). This sequence originates from a man between 65 and 85 years old in good health. The CDR3 reads CASSLRGLTNTEAFF. In DNA, the CDR3 is TGTGCCAGCAGCCTAAGGGGTCTCACTAACACTGAAGCTTTCTTT.